The 4 T cell receptor beta chains below were found in one sample sequenced in a study of T cell repertoires in cytomegalovirus infection. In TCRdb, the reads were re-called with MiXCR into one record per CDR3 protein. Of approximately 180,000 distinct CDR3 sequences in the sample, about a tenth are singletons; the top ten hold approximately 4.3%. The sample was PBMCs. The receptor set was obtained from a human donor in good health (CMV status not recorded). Some clones in this sample may be carry-over from other donors' samples.

The sample holds many counts of this clonotype. The chain joins TRBV6-2 or TRBV6-3 to TRBJ1-2; D is possibly TRBD1 (5 bases). CDR1 is MNHEY and CDR2 is SVGEGT in the germline V gene. This CDR3 contains 15 residues. The germline V and J ends were trimmed by 2 bases and 0 bases, with 10 bases remaining between them. Here the CDR3 DNA reads TGTGCCAGCAGTTACGCGGCAGGGCCTAACTATGGCTACACCTTC. Translated, it gives CASSYAAGPNYGYTF.

The genes are TRBV2 and TRBJ2-3; D gene ambiguous. Per germline, CDR1 SNHLY and CDR2 FYNNEI. V lost 4 bases and J 6 bases, leaving 8 bases between the germline ends. The CDR3 extends over 12 amino acids. The CDR3 region is CASSAAGDTQYF. In DNA, the CDR3 is TGTGCCAGCAGTGCGGCCGGGGATACGCAGTATTTT.

In its sample, this clonotype was seen many times. The chain couples TRBV7-2 to TRBJ2-2; perhaps TRBD1 as D (5 bases). CDR1 and CDR2 from the germline V gene are SGHTA and FQGNSA. The CDR3 covers 13 residues. The V gene lost 6 bases and the J gene lost 4 bases, with 9 bases spanning the gap. The CDR3 here is CASRTVGTGELFF. In DNA, the CDR3 is TGTGCCAGCAGGACAGTCGGCACCGGGGAGCTGTTTTTT.

This clonotype was counted many times. The chain recombines TRBV28 with TRBJ1-6; a possible D gene is TRBD1 (5 bases). With 5 bases removed from V and 11 bases from J, the gap between germline ends came to 22 bases. The CDR3 has 16 amino acids. Germline values: CDR1 MDHEN, CDR2 SYDVKM. This CDR3 reads CASSLGTADQYTPLHF. The CDR3 region has the DNA TGTGCCAGCAGTCTGGGGACCGCAGATCAATATACACCCCTCCACTTT.